This TCR beta chain emerged from a study of shared clonotypes between healthy human individuals. Profiling relied on immunoSEQ multiplex PCR, and the TCRdb table lists in-frame clones only, not all of them. The table lists about 1.5 million clones, roughly 98% of them singletons, with around 0.47% in the top ten. The CDR3 has 12 amino acids. The V and J ends lost 5 bases and 3 bases respectively, with 9 bases between them. The V gene's germline CDR1 is GTSNPN and CDR2 SVGIG (reference sequence). Specimen: naive CD4+ T cells sorted from blood. Subset reported: CD45RA+ positively selected. This TCR came from a man aged 25-40 years in good health. The chain has TRBV30 and TRBJ2-3; no definite D call. The CDR3 spells CAWGPLTDTQYF. CDR3 coding DNA: TGTGCCTGGGGGCCCCTAACAGATACGCAGTATTTT.